This T cell receptor (beta chain) is from a study of blood T cells in healthy people across ages. Between the trimmed V and J ends, which lost 3 bases and 0 bases, there was a span of 2 bases. This CDR3 is built from 12 residues. Germline V gene sequence: CDR1 GTSNPN, CDR2 SVGIG (reference sequence). Using a J-beta primer mix together with a sample-barcoded 5' primer, a second PCR was run for roughly 7 to 11 cycles. Each CDR3 protein gets one entry after TCRdb re-called the 5' RACE reads with MiXCR. The sample has hundreds of thousands of distinct CDR3 sequences, 49% seen once. The TCR comes from a woman aged 60-75 years in good health. Sequencing was performed on blood. The chain joins TRBV30 to TRBJ1-4; D not certain. The CDR3 sequence is CAWRATNEKLFF. The CDR3 DNA sequence: TGTGCCTGGAGAGCAACTAATGAAAAACTGTTTTTT.